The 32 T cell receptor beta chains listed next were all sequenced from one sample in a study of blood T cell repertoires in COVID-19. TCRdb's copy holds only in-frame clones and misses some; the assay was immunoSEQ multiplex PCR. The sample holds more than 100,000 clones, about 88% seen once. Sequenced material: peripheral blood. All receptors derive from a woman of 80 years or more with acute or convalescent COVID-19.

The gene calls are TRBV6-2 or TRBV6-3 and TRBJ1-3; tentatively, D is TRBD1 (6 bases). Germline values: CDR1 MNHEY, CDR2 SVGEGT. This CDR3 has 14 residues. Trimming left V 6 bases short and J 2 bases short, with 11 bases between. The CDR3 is CASSRRDTGNTIYF. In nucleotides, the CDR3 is TGTGCCAGCAGCCGCCGGGACACTGGAAACACCATATATTTT.

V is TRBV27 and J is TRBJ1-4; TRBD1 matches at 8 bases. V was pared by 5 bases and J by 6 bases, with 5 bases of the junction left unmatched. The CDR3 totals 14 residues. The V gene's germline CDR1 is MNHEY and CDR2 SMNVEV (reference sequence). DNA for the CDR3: TGTGCCAGCAGTCCCCAGGGGGCGCATGAAAAACTGTTTTTT. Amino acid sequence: CASSPQGAHEKLFF.

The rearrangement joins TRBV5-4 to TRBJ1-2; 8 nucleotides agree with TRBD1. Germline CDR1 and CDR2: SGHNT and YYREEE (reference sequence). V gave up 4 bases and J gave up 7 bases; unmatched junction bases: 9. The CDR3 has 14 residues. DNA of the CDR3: TGTGCCAGCAGCACCCAGGGGGCCGGGGGTGGCTACACCTTC. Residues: CASSTQGAGGGYTF.

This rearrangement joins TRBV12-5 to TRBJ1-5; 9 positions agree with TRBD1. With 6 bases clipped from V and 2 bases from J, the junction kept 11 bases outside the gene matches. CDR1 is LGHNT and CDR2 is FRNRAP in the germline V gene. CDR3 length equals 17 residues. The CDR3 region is CASGHTYRGRGNQPQHF. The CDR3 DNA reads TGTGCTAGTGGCCACACCTACAGGGGGCGCGGCAATCAGCCCCAGCATTTT.

This CDR3 reads CASRGTSGGHEQFF. DNA of the CDR3: TGTGCCAGCAGGGGGACTAGCGGGGGGCATGAGCAGTTCTTC. The chain employs TRBV2 and TRBJ2-1, with 15 bases fitting TRBD2. Trimming cost V 6 bases and J 8 bases; bases outside gene matches: 2. Germline-derived CDR1 and CDR2 are SNHLY and FYNNEI. The CDR3 contains 14 residues. Filled out from reference TRBV2 and TRBJ2-1, the complete variable domain reads EPEVTQTPSHQVTQMGQEVILRCVPISNHLYFYWYRQILGQKVEFLVSFYNNEISEKSEIFDDQFSVERPDGSNFTLKIRSTKLEDSAMYFCASRGTSGGHEQFFGPGTRLTVL.

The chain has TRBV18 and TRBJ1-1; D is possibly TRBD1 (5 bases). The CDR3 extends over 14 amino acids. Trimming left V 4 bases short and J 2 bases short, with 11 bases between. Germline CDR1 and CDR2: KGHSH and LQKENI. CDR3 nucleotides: TGTGCCAGCTCACGGGGGGGACTAAACACTGAAGCTTTCTTT. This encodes CASSRGGLNTEAFF.

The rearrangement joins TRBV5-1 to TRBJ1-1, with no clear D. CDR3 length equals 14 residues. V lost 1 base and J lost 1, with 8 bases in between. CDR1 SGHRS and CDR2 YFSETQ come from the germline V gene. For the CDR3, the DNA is TGCGCCAGCAGCTTGTTTGGGCGGAACACTGAAGCTTTCTTT. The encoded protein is CASSLFGRNTEAFF.

The CDR3 DNA sequence: TGCGCCAGCAGCCCCAACTACCAACGGGACAGGGGTGACTATGGCTACACCTTC. Translating gives CASSPNYQRDRGDYGYTF. The chain couples TRBV4-3 to TRBJ1-2; 10 bases align to TRBD1. The germline V gene has CDR1 LGHNA and CDR2 YSLEER. Losses at the gene ends were 4 bases for V and 3 bases for J; bases not matched to a gene: 14. The CDR3 sequence is 18 residues long.

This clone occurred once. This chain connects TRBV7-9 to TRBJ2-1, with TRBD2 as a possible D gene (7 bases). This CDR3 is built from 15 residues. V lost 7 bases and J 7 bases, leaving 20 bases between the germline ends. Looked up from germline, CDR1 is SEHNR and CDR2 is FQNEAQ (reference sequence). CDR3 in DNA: TGTGCCAGCACCCACGCCCTAGGGGGGGCGAATGAGCAGTTCTTC. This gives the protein CASTHALGGANEQFF.

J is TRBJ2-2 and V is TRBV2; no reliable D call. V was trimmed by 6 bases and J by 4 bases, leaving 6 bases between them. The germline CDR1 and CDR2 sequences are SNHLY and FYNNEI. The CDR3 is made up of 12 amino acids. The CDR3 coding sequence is TGTGCCAGCAGCTTTATCACCGGGGAGCTGTTTTTT. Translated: CASSFITGELFF.

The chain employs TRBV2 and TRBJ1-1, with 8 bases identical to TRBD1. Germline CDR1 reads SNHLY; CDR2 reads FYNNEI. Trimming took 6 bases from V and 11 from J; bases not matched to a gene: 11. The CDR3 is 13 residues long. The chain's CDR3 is CASRPRQGTWAFF. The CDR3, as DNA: TGTGCCAGCAGACCTCGACAGGGGACGTGGGCTTTCTTT.

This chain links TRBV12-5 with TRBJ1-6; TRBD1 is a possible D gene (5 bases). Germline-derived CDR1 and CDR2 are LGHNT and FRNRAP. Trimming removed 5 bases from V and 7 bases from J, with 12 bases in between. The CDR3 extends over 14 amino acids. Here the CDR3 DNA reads TGTGCTAGTGGTGCCCGGGCAGGGAATTCACCCCTCCACTTT. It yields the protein CASGARAGNSPLHF.

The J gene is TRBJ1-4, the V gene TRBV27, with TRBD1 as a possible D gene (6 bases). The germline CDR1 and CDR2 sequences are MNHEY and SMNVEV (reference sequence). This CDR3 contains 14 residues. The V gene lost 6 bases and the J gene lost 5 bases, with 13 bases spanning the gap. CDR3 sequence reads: CASRRGGPNEKLFF. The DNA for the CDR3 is TGTGCCAGCAGGAGAGGGGGACCAAATGAAAAACTGTTTTTT.

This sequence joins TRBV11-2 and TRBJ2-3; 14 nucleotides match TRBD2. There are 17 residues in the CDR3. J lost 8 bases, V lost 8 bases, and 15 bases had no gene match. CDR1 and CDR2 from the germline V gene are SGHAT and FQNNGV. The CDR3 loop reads CASRPSLTSGREGTQYF. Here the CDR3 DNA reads TGTGCCAGCCGCCCCTCCTTGACTAGCGGGAGGGAGGGTACGCAGTATTTT.

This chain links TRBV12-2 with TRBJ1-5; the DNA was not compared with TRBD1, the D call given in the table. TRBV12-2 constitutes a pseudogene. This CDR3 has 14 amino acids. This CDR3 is CASRLTGGNQPQHF. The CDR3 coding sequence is TGTGCAAGTCGCCTGACAGGGGGCAATCAGCCCCAGCATTTT.

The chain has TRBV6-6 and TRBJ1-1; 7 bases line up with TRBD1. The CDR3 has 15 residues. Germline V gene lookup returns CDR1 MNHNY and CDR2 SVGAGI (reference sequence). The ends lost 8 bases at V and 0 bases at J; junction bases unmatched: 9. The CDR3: CASVTGPQMNTEAFF. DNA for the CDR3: TGTGCCAGCGTGACAGGGCCTCAGATGAACACTGAAGCTTTCTTT.

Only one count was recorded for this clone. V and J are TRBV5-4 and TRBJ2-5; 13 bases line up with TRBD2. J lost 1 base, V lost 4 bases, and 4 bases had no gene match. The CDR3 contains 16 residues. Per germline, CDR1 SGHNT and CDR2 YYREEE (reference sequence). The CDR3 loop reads CASSRGTSGVQETQYF. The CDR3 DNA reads TGTGCCAGCAGCCGAGGGACTAGCGGGGTCCAAGAGACCCAGTACTTC.

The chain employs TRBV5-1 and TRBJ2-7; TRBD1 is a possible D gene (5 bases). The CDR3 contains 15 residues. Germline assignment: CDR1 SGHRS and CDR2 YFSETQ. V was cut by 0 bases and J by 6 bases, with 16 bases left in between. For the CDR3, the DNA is TGCGCCAGCAGCTTGGCCATGGGGCCCAAGGGCGAGCAGTACTTC. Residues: CASSLAMGPKGEQYF.

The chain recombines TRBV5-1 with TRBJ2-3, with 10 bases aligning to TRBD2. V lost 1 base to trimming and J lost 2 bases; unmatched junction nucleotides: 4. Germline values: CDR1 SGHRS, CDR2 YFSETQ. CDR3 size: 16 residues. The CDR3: CASSLPSGGATDTQYF. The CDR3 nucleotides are TGCGCCAGCAGCTTGCCGAGCGGGGGGGCCACAGATACGCAGTATTTT.

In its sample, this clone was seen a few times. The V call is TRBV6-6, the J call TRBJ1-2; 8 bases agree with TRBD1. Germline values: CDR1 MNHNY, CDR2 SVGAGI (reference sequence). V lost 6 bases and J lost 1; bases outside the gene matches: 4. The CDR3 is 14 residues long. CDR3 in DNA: TGTGCCAGCAGCAGGGGGCCGCATAACTATGGCTACACCTTC. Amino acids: CASSRGPHNYGYTF.

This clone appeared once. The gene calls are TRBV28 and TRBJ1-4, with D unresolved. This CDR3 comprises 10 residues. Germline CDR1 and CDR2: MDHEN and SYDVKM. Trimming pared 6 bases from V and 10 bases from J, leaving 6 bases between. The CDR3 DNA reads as TGTGCCAGCAGAGCACGAAAACTGTTTTTT. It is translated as CASRARKLFF. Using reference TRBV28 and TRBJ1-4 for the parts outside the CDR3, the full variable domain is DVKVTQSSRYLVKRTGEKVFLECVQDMDHENMFWYRQDPGLGLRLIYFSYDVKMKEKGDIPEGYSVSREKKERFSLILESASTNQTSMYLCASRARKLFFGSGTQLSVL.

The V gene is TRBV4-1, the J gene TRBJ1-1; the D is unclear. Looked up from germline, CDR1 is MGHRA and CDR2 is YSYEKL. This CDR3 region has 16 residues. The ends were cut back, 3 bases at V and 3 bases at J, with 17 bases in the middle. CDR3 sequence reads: CASSHRRDRGYTEAFF. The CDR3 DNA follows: TGCGCCAGCAGCCATCGGCGGGATCGAGGGTACACTGAAGCTTTCTTT.

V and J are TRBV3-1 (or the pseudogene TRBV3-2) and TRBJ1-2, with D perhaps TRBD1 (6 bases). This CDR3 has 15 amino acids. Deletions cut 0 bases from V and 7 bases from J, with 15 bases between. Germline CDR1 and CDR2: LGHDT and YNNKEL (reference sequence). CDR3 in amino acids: CASSQEPQGIRGYTF. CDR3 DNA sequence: TGTGCCAGCAGCCAAGAGCCACAGGGAATTCGTGGCTACACCTTC.

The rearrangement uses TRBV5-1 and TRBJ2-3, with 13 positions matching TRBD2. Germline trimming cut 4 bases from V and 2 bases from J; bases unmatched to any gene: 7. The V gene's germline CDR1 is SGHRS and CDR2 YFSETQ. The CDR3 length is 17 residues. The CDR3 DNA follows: TGCGCCAGCAGCACGGGACTAGCGGGACCTTTCACAGATACGCAGTATTTT. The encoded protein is CASSTGLAGPFTDTQYF. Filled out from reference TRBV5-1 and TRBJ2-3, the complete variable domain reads KAGVTQTPRYLIKTRGQQVTLSCSPISGHRSVSWYQQTPGQGLQFLFEYFSETQRNKGNFPGRFSGRQFSNSRSEMNVSTLELGDSALYLCASSTGLAGPFTDTQYFGPGTRLTVL.

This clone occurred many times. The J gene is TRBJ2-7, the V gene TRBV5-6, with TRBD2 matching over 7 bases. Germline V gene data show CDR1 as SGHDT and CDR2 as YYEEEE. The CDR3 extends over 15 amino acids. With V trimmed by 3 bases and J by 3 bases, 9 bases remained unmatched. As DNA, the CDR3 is TGTGCCAGCAGCTCGGGGGGAGGAGCCTACTACGAGCAGTACTTC. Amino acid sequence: CASSSGGGAYYEQYF.

CDR3 bases: TGCGCCAGCAGCCAAGCCCCCTCCGTCAGCTCCTACGAGCAGTACTTC. Translated: CASSQAPSVSSYEQYF. The genes are TRBV4-1 and TRBJ2-7, with D unclear. Germline V gene lookup returns CDR1 MGHRA and CDR2 YSYEKL. The CDR3 length is 16 residues. Trimming cost V 1 base and J 0 bases, with 13 bases left between them.

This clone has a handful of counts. This CDR3 is CASSRTGITEAFF. CDR3 nucleotides: TGCGCCAGCAGCAGGACAGGGATCACTGAAGCTTTCTTT. The chain is built from TRBV5-1 and TRBJ1-1, with 8 bases fitting TRBD1. The CDR3 totals 13 residues. CDR1 and CDR2 (germline): SGHRS, YFSETQ. J gave up 4 bases and V 4 bases, and 3 bases lay outside the gene matches.

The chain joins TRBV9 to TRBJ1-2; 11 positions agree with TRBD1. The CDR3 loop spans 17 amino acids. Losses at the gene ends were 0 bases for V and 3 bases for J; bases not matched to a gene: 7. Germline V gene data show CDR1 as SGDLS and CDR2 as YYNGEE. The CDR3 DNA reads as TGTGCCAGCAGCGTAGAGGGACAGGGGGGACTTGACTATGGCTACACCTTC. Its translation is CASSVEGQGGLDYGYTF.

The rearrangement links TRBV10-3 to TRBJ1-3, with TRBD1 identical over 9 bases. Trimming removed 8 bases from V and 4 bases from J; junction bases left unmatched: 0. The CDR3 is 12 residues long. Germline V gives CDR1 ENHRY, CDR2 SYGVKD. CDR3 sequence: CAIGTGGNTIYF. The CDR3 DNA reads TGTGCCATCGGGACAGGGGGAAACACCATATATTTT.

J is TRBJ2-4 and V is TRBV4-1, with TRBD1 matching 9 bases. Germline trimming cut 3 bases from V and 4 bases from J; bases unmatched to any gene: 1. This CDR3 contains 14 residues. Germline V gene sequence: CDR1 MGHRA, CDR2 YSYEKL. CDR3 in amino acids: CASSHGTGKNIQYF. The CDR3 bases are TGCGCCAGCAGCCACGGGACAGGGAAAAACATTCAGTACTTC.

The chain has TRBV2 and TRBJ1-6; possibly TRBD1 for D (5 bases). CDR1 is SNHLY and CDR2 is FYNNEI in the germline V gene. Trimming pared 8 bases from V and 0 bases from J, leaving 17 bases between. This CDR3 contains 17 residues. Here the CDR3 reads CASLTDELSSYNSPLHF. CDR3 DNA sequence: TGTGCCAGCCTGACAGACGAGCTAAGCTCCTATAATTCACCCCTCCACTTT.

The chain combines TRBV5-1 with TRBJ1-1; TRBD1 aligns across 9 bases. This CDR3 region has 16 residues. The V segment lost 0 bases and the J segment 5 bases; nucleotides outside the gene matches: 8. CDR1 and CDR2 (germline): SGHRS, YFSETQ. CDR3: CASSLGVWGQGTEAFF. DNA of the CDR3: TGCGCCAGCAGCTTGGGGGTCTGGGGACAGGGAACTGAAGCTTTCTTT.